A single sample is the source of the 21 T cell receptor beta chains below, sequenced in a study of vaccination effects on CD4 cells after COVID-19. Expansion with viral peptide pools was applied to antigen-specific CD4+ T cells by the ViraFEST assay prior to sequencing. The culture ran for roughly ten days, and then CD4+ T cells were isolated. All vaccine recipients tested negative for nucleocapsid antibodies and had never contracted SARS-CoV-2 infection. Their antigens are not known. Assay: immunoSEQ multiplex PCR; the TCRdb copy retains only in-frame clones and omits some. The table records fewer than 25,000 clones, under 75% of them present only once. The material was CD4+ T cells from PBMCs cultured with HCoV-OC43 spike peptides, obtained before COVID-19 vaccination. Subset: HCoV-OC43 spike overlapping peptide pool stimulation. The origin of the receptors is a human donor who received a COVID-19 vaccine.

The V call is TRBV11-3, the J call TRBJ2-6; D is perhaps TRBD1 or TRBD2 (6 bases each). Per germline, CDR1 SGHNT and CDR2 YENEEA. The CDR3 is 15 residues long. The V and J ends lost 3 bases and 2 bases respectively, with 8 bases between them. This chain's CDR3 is CASSFGGPGANVLTF. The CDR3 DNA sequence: TGTGCCAGCAGCTTCGGGGGCCCTGGGGCCAACGTCCTGACTTTC.

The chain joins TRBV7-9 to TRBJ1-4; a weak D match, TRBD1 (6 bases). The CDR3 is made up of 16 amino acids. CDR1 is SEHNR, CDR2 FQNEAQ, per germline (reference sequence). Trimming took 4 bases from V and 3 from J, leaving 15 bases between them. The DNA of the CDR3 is TGTGCCAGCAGCTATACAGGGACGGCAGCTAATGAAAAACTGTTTTTT. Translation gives CASSYTGTAANEKLFF.

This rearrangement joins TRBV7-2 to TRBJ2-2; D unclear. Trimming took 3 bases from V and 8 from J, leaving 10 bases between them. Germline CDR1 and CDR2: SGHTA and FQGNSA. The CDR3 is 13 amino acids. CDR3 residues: CASSFFARGELFF. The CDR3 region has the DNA TGTGCCAGCAGCTTTTTTGCGAGGGGGGAGCTGTTTTTT.

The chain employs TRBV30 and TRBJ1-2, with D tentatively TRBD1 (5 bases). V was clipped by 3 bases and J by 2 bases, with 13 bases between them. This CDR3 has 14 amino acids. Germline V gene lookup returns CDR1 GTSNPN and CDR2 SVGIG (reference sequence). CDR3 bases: TGTGCCTGGAGCGACAGAAGGGTAAACTATGGCTACACCTTC. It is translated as CAWSDRRVNYGYTF.

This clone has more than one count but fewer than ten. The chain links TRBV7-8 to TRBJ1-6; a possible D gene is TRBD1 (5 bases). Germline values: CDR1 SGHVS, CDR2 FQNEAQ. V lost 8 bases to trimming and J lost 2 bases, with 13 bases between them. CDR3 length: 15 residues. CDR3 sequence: CASARDGAYNSPLHF. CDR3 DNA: TGTGCCAGCGCCAGGGACGGTGCCTATAATTCACCCCTCCACTTT.

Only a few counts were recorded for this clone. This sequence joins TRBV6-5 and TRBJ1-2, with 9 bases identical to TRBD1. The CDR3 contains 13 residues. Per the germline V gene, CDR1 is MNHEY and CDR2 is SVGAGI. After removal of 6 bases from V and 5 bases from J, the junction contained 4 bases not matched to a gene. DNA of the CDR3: TGTGCCAGCAGCCGGGACAGGGAGTATGGCTACACCTTC. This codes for CASSRDREYGYTF.

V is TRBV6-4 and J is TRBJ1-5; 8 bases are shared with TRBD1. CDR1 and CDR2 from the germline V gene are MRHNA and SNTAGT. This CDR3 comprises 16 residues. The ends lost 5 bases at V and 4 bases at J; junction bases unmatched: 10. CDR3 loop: CASSPTTGGMNQPQHF. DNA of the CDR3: TGTGCCAGCAGTCCGACTACAGGGGGAATGAATCAGCCCCAGCATTTT.

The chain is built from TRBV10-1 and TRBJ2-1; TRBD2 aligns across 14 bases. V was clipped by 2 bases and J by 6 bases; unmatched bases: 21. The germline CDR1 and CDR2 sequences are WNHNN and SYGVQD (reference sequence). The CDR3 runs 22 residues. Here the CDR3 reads CASSEPYPRRTSGRQPGNEQFF. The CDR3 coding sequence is TGCGCCAGCAGTGAGCCCTACCCCCGCCGGACTAGCGGGAGGCAACCGGGCAATGAGCAGTTCTTC.

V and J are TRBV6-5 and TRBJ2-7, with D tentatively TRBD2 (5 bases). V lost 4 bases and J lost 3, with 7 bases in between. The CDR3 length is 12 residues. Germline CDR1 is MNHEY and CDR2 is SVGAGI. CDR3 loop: CASSSLDYEQYF. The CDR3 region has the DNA TGTGCCAGCAGTTCACTAGACTACGAGCAGTACTTC.

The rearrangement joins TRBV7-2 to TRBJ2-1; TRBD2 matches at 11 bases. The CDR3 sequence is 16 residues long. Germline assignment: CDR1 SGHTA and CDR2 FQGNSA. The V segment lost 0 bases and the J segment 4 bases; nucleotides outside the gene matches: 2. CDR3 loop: CASSLAGTSGYNEQFF. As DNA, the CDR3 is TGTGCCAGCAGCTTAGCAGGGACTAGCGGATACAATGAGCAGTTCTTC.

The CDR3 spells CASSRGGVVGTGNTIYF. The DNA for the CDR3 is TGCGCCAGCAGCCGAGGAGGGGTTGTTGGCACTGGAAACACCATATATTTT. This sequence joins TRBV4-1 and TRBJ1-3; the D gene is possibly TRBD1 (5 bases). The germline gives CDR1 MGHRA, CDR2 YSYEKL. V was clipped by 4 bases and J by 2 bases, with 18 bases between them. The CDR3 sequence is 17 residues long.

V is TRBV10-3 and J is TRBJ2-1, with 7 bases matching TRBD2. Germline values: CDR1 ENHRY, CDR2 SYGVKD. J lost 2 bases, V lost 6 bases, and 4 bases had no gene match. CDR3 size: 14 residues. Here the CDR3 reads CAIRGGTTYNEQFF. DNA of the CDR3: TGTGCCATCAGGGGCGGGACTACCTACAATGAGCAGTTCTTC.

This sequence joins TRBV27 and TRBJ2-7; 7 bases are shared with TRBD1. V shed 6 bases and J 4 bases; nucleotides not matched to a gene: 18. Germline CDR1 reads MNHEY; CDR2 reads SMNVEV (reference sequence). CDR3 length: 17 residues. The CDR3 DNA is TGTGCCAGCAGCCCGACAGGGAGTCGGCTTTTAATGTACGAGCAGTACTTC. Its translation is CASSPTGSRLLMYEQYF.

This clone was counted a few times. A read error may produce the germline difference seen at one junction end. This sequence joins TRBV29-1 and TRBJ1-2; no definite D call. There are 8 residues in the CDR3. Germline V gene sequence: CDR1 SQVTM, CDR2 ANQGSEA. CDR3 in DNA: TGCAGCGTAGGTGGACGTGCCTTC. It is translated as CSVGGRAF.

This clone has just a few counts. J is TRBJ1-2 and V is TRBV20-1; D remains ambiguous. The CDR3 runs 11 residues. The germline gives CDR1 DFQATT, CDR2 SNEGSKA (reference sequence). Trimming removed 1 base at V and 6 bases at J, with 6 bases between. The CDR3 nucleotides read TGCAGTGCTAGAGTTTATAATGGCTACACCTTC. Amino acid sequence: CSARVYNGYTF.

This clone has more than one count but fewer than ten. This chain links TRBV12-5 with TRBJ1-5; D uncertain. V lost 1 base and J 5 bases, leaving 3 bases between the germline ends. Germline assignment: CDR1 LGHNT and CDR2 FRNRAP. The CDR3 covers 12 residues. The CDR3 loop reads CASGLGYQPQHF. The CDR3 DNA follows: TGTGCTAGTGGTTTGGGATATCAGCCCCAGCATTTT.

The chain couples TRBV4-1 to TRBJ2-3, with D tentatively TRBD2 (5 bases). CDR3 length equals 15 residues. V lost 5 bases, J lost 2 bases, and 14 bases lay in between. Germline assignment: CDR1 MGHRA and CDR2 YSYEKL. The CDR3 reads CASSARELITDTQYF. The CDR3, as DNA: TGCGCCAGCAGCGCCCGGGAACTTATCACAGATACGCAGTATTTT.

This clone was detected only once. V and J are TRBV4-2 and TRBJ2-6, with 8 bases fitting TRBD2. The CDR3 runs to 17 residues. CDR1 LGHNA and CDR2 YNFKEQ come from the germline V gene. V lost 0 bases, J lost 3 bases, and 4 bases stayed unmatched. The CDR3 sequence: CASSQDPAGGGANVLTF. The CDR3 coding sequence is TGTGCCAGCAGCCAAGATCCTGCGGGGGGTGGGGCCAACGTCCTGACTTTC.

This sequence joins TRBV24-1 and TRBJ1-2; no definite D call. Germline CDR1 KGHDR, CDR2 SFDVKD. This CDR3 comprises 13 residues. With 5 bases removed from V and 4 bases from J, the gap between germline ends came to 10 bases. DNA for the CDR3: TGTGCCACCAGTGGGAACTCTTTCTATGGCTACACCTTC. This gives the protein CATSGNSFYGYTF.

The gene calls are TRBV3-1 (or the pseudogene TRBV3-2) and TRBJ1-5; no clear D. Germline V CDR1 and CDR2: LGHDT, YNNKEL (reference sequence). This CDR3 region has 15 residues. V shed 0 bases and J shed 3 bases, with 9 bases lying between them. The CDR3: CASSQDSQNNQPQHF. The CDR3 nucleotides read TGTGCCAGCAGCCAAGACAGCCAGAACAATCAGCCCCAGCATTTT.

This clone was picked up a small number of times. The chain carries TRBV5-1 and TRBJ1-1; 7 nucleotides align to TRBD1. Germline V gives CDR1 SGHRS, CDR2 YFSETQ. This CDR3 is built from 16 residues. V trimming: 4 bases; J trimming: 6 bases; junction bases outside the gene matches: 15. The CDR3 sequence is CASSGGQDVDEPEAFF. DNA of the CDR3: TGCGCCAGCAGCGGAGGACAGGACGTGGATGAGCCTGAAGCTTTCTTT.